The clone carrying this TCR beta chain was recorded only once. What it recognizes is unknown. Profiled with immunoSEQ multiplex PCR; TCRdb holds only in-frame clones, not every one. The sample holds about 2.3 million clones, over 90% seen once. The entry originates in a study of shared clonotypes between healthy human individuals. Turning to the study itself: Participating donors consisted of two women and a few men aged 18 to 49.

CDR3 length: 12 residues. Germline CDR1 MDHEN, CDR2 SYDVKM. Between the trimmed V and J ends, which lost 5 bases and 8 bases, there was a span of 10 bases. Study outcomes and limitations: It was the non-shared clonotypes that had lower generation probabilities than clonotypes shared by all four donors. Clonotype sharing among donors, it was expected, would be affected by sequencing depth.

The rearrangement links TRBV28 to TRBJ1-3; D is undetermined. The clonotype originates from a man between 18 and 35 years old in good health. Some clones in this sample may be carry-over from other donors' samples. Sequencing was performed on naive CD4+ T cells from PBMCs. Subset meaning: CD45RA+ positively selected. CDR3 nucleotides: TGTGCCAGCAGTCCCCACGACGACACCATATATTTT. Encoded protein: CASSPHDDTIYF.